This T cell receptor beta chain was observed in a study of shared clonotypes between healthy human individuals. General study findings and limits: Memory subsets generally showed lower estimated richness than naive subsets. Collection of samples was limited to blood; tissue repertoires likely differ.

V was clipped by 4 bases and J by 2 bases, with 3 bases between them. From germline, CDR1 is SEHNR and CDR2 FQNEAQ (reference sequence). This CDR3 region has 11 residues. Naive CD4+ cells were CD45RA-selected; the remaining cells were memory. Turning to this clone: Its target is unknown. The sample has other DNA sequences that encode this CDR3 too.

Using 200 ng DNA, some 30,000 T cell genomes, the sorted-subset replicate PCRs were run. Produced via immunoSEQ multiplex PCR; TCRdb's table is partial and in-frame only. The sample has approximately 2.1 million clones, roughly 93% seen once; the top ten hold approximately 0.4%. This chain uses TRBV7-9 with TRBJ2-7; D is undetermined. This TCR was recovered from a man between 18 and 29 years old in good health. Some clones in this sample may be carry-over from other donors' samples. Sequenced material: naive CD4+ T cells from PBMCs. The sample's subset: CD45RA+ positively selected. The CDR3 DNA sequence: TGTGCCAGCAGCTCGGCCTACGAGCAGTACTTC. Its protein is CASSSAYEQYF.